The sequence of this T cell receptor beta chain was determined in a study of Graves' ophthalmopathy and Graves' hyperthyroidism. Beta-chain TCR CDR3 regions were amplified from RNA transcripts. An initial RT-PCR round employing HTBI primers preceded a second-round multiplex PCR. MiXCR was run by TCRdb on the multiplex PCR reads, yielding one entry per CDR3 protein. The sample has approximately 1.2 million distinct CDR3 sequences, roughly 35% seen once; the top ten hold over 8.5%. This clonotype was seen at least ten times. Sequencing was carried out using peripheral blood or thyroid tissue (not recorded which). The receptor was isolated from an adult man with Graves' hyperthyroidism.

The CDR3 loop reads CASSPTGRSPLHF. The CDR3 DNA reads TGTGCCAGCAGCCCGACAGGGCGTTCACCCCTCCACTTT. The rearrangement links TRBV7-2 to TRBJ1-6, with 7 bases aligning to TRBD1. V was pared by 5 bases and J by 9 bases, with 4 bases of the junction left unmatched. This CDR3 contains 13 residues. In germline, CDR1 is SGHTA, CDR2 FQGNSA.